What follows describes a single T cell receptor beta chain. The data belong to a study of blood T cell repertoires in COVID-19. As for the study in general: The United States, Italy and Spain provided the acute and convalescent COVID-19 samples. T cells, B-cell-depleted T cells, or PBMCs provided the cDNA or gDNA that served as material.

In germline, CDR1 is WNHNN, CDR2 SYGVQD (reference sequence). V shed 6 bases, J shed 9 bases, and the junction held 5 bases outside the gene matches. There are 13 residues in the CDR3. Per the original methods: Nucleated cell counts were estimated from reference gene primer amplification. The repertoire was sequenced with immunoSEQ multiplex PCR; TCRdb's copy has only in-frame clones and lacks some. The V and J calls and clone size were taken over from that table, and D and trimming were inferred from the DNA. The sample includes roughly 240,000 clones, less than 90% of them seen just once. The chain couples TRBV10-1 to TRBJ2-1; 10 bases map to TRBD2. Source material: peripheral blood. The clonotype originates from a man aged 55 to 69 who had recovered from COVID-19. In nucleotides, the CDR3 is TGCGCCAGCAGAAGCGGGACTAGCGCTGAGCAGTTCTTC. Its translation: CASRSGTSAEQFF.